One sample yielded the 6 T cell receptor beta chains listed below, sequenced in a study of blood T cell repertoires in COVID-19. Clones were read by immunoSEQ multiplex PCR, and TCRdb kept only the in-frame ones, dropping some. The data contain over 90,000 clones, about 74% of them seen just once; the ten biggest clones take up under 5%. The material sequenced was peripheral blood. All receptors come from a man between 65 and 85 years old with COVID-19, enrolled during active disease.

The CDR3 sequence is CASSPPGLKGNIQYF. The CDR3 region has the DNA TGTGCCAGCTCACCACCGGGCTTGAAAGGAAACATTCAGTACTTC. This chain connects TRBV18 to TRBJ2-4; D unclear. Germline values: CDR1 KGHSH, CDR2 LQKENI. Trimming cost V 0 bases and J 6 bases, with 12 bases left between them. The length of the CDR3 is 15 residues.

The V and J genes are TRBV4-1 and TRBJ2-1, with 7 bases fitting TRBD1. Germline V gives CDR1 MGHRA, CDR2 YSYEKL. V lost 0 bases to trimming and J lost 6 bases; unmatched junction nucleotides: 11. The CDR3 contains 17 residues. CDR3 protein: CASSQDGPGAGGNEQFF. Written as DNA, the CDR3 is TGCGCCAGCAGCCAAGATGGACCCGGGGCAGGGGGCAATGAGCAGTTCTTC.

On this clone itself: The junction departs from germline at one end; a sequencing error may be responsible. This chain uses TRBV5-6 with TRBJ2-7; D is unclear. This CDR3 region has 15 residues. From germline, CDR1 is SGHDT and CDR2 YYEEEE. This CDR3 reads CASSLESSGRREQYF. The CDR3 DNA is TGTGCCAGCAGTTTGGAGTCCTCAGGTCGACGAGAGCAGTACTTC.

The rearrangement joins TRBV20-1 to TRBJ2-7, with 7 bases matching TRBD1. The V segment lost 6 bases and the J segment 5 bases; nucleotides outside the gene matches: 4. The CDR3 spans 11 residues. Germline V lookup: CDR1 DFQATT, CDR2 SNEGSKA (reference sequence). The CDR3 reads CSALTGNEQYF. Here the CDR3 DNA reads TGCAGTGCGCTGACAGGGAACGAGCAGTACTTC.

The CDR3 DNA is TGTGCCATCAGTGACGGACAGGGGAATCAGCCCCAGCATTTT. Translation gives CAISDGQGNQPQHF. The gene calls are TRBV10-3 and TRBJ1-5, with 9 bases identical to TRBD1. The CDR3 consists of 14 residues. Germline CDR1 ENHRY, CDR2 SYGVKD. V dropped 3 bases and J dropped 4; count of bases not matched to a gene: 1.

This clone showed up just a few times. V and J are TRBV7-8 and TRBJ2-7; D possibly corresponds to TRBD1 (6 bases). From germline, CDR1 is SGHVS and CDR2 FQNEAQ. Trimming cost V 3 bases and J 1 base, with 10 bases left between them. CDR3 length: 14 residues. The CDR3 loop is CASSFQGHSYEQYF. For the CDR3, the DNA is TGTGCCAGCAGCTTTCAGGGGCATTCCTACGAGCAGTACTTC.